This T cell receptor beta chain is drawn from a study of lymphopenia after photon versus proton radiotherapy. Study-level findings and limits: Authors raise, but do not show, better survival with proton therapy. Relative stability marked proton patients; photon patients lost diversity and naive cells.

There are 14 residues in the CDR3. V was trimmed by 4 bases and J by 2 bases, leaving 9 bases between them. CDR1 and CDR2 from the germline V gene are KGHSH and LQKENI. The repertoire was sequenced with immunoSEQ multiplex PCR; TCRdb's copy has only in-frame clones and lacks some. Here the sample spans 150,000 to 200,000 clones, 80% to 90% being singletons. Remarks on this clone: Its antigen remains unknown.

This receptor was taken from a man aged 45 to 65 with gastric cancer. J is TRBJ2-1 and V is TRBV18; unclear D gene. The sequencing used peripheral blood, collected from a patient treated with photon-based radiotherapy. CDR3 amino acids: CASSLEDTYNEQFF. CDR3 nucleotide sequence: TGTGCCAGCTCACTAGAAGACACCTACAATGAGCAGTTCTTC.